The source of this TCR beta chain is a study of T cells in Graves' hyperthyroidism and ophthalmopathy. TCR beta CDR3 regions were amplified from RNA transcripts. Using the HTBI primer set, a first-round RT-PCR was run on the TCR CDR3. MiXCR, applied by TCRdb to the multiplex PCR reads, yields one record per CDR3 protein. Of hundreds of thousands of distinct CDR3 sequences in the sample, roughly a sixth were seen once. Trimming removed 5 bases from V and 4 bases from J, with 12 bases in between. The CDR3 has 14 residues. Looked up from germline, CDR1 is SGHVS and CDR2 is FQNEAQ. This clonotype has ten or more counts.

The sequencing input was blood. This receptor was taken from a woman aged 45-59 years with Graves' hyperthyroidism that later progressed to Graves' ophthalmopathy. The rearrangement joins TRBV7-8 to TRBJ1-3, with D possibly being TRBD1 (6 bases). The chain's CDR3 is CASSRGGSGNTIYF. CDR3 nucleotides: TGTGCCAGCAGCCGAGGGGGGAGCGGAAACACCATATATTTT. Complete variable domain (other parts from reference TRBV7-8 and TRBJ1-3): GAGVSQSPRYKVAKRGQDVALRCDPISGHVSLFWYQQALGQGPEFLTYFQNEAQLDKSGLPSDRFFAERPEGSVSTLKIQRTQQEDSAVYLCASSRGGSGNTIYFGEGSWLTVV.